These 6 T cell receptor beta chains were all obtained from the same sample, sequenced in a study of T-cell memory formation after mild COVID-19 (dated by TCRdb to 2020 to 2022). Libraries were built with 5' RACE. These reads were obtained on an Illumina NovaSeq 6000. Starting from the raw public reads, TCRdb applied fastp trimming at Q25, assembled clones with MiXCR and retained in-frame beta chains. A single entry per CDR3 protein holds the most common genes and DNA from its merged rows. Here the sample has approximately 250,000 distinct CDR3 sequences; over 15% occur a single time. The ten biggest clones cover 2% to 2.5% of the sample. The sequencing sample was made of PBMCs or a T cell subset sorted from them (not recorded which). Receptor source: an adult woman who had mild COVID-19 (a few samples of this study predate the infection). The sample titles of this study are shuffled in the database, so cell type and time point are left out; the donor was told from shared clones.

The table lists this clonotype with a few counts. The CDR3 here is CASRRYRDGTDTQYF. The CDR3 nucleotides read TGTGCCAGCAGACGATACAGGGACGGCACAGATACGCAGTATTTT. The V gene is TRBV6-6, the J gene TRBJ2-3, with D maybe TRBD1 (6 bases). V was trimmed by 6 bases and J by 1 base, leaving 14 bases between them. This CDR3 contains 15 residues. Germline CDR1 and CDR2: MNHNY and SVGAGI (reference sequence).

V and J are TRBV24-1 and TRBJ2-3; TRBD1 agrees at 9 bases. V trimming: 5 bases; J trimming: 1 base; junction bases outside the gene matches: 9. The germline CDR1 and CDR2 sequences are KGHDR and SFDVKD. CDR3 size: 17 residues. The CDR3 here is CATSVDRGEGRTDTQYF. The CDR3 coding sequence is TGTGCCACCAGTGTGGACAGGGGAGAGGGACGCACAGATACGCAGTATTTT.

This clonotype was detected only a few times. The chain carries TRBV6-2 or TRBV6-3 and TRBJ2-1; TRBD1 is a possible D gene (6 bases). Germline assignment: CDR1 MNHEY and CDR2 SVGEGT. This CDR3 contains 14 residues. V lost 6 bases to trimming and J lost 4 bases, with 13 bases between them. CDR3 coding DNA: TGTGCCAGCAGGGCCGGGACATTGTACAATGAGCAGTTCTTC. Translation: CASRAGTLYNEQFF.

As regards this clonotype: A junction boundary mismatches the germline segment, possibly from a read error. V usage is TRBV7-9 and J usage is TRBJ2-5; no clear D gene. Germline CDR1 and CDR2: SEHNR and FQNEAQ (reference sequence). The CDR3 extends over 8 amino acids. CDR3 in amino acids: CASSPWGF. DNA of the CDR3: TGTGCCAGCAGCCCCTGGGGCTTC.

The genes are TRBV5-1 and TRBJ2-7; 7 nucleotides align to TRBD1. The CDR3 extends over 13 amino acids. Trimming cost V 3 bases and J 6 bases; bases outside gene matches: 6. Germline lookup yields CDR1 SGHRS and CDR2 YFSETQ. CDR3 sequence: CASSSGQPREQYF. CDR3 coding DNA: TGCGCCAGCAGCTCGGGACAGCCCCGCGAGCAGTACTTC.

The J gene is TRBJ1-1, the V gene TRBV6-5; weak D call: TRBD1 (5 bases). V was trimmed by 6 bases and J by 7 bases, leaving 15 bases between them. The CDR3 spans 13 residues. CDR1 is MNHEY and CDR2 is SVGAGI in the germline V gene. CDR3 residues: CASSRGVRDEAFF. The CDR3, as DNA: TGTGCCAGCAGCCGAGGAGTCAGGGATGAAGCTTTCTTT.